This T cell receptor (beta chain) was recorded in a study of neurological immune-mediated disorders. CDR3 length: 15 residues. V lost 7 bases and J 2 bases, leaving 16 bases between the germline ends. Germline values: CDR1 MDHEN, CDR2 SYDVKM. Time point in this sample: longitudinal time-point 2. The team produced cDNA through 5'RACE using 10-nucleotide random UMIs. TCRdb redid the calling of the 5' RACE reads with MiXCR, one entry per CDR3 protein. This table holds some 60,000 distinct CDR3 sequences, roughly 10% found once. This clonotype was counted at least ten times. This chain links TRBV28 with TRBJ2-3; D not resolved. The source of this sequence is a man younger than 40 in good health. Sequenced material: PBMCs. CDR3 in amino acids: CASTERRTFTDTQYF. CDR3 DNA: TGTGCCAGCACGGAACGCCGAACATTCACAGATACGCAGTATTTT.